Listed below are T cell receptor beta chains from one sample, sequenced in a study of blood T cell repertoires in COVID-19. The method was immunoSEQ multiplex PCR; TCRdb's version includes in-frame clones alone and lacks a portion of them. The profile shows 95,000 to 150,000 clones, over 75% of them singletons. The sample taken for sequencing was peripheral blood. The receptors come from a man aged 60 to 75 with active or convalescent COVID-19. The CDR3 runs from the conserved cysteine through the conserved F or W. Fields, in order: CDR3 DNA, CDR3 protein, V gene, clone size, D gene, J gene. D genes are given only for firm matches. For some rows the clone size is stated as once, few or many, or as a class when expanded; others skip it.

TGTGCCAGTAGTCCCGTACTAGCGGGAGTCGACCATGAGCAGTTCTTC	CASSPVLAGVDHEQFF	TRBV19	NA	TRBD2	TRBJ2-1
TGTGCCAGCAGCCCCGGGACTAGCGGTAACAATGAGCAGTTCTTC	CASSPGTSGNNEQFF	TRBV11-3	NA	TRBD2	TRBJ2-1
TGTGCCAGCAGTTTAGAACGTCGCCTAGAGCAGTACTTC	CASSLERRLEQYF	TRBV12-3/TRBV12-4	NA	NA	TRBJ2-7
TGTGCCAGCAGCCGATTGGACACGACCTATGGCTACACCTTC	CASSRLDTTYGYTF	TRBV5-6	NA	NA	TRBJ1-2
TGCGCCAGCAGCCAAGGGGCTTCACGAACTAGCGGGACCAATGAGCAGTTCTTC	CASSQGASRTSGTNEQFF	TRBV4-1	NA	TRBD2	TRBJ2-1
TGTGCCAGCAGAAAGACAGGGGGCACCGATACGCAGTATTTT	CASRKTGGTDTQYF	TRBV25-1	few	TRBD1	TRBJ2-3
TGTGCCAGCAGCCCAGGGGTACGAAGACTAGCGGGACGTGAGACCCAGTACTTC	CASSPGVRRLAGRETQYF	TRBV4-2	few	TRBD2	TRBJ2-5
TGTGCCAGCAGCCAAGATAGCGCGGGAGGGCAGTTCTTC	CASSQDSAGGQFF	TRBV3-1/TRBV3-2	NA	TRBD2	TRBJ2-1
TGTGCCATCAACTCTAGGACTGACACAGATACGCAGTATTTT	CAINSRTDTDTQYF	TRBV10-3	NA	NA	TRBJ2-3
TGTGCCAGCAGCTTAGATCCTAGCGGTTACTACAATGAGCAGTTCTTC	CASSLDPSGYYNEQFF	TRBV11-3	few	TRBD2	TRBJ2-1
TGTGCCAGCAGCTCAGGGGGGCTGCTGGGTTCACCCCTCCACTTT	CASSSGGLLGSPLHF	TRBV7-3	NA	TRBD1	TRBJ1-6
TGCAGCGTTGAAACTCAGCCGGGAGAAAAACTGTTTTTT	CSVETQPGEKLFF	TRBV29-1	NA	NA	TRBJ1-4
TGTGCCAGCTCACCAGGGGGGGCGGTGAGCAATCAGCCCCAGCATTTT	CASSPGGAVSNQPQHF	TRBV18	NA	NA	TRBJ1-5
TGTGCCCTCGGCGACAGGGTTGACGAGACCCAGTACTTC	CALGDRVDETQYF	TRBV10-3	NA	TRBD1	TRBJ2-5
TGTGCCAGCAGTTTTCGGCTAACCGGGGATGAGCAGTTCTTC	CASSFRLTGDEQFF	TRBV28	NA	NA	TRBJ2-1
TGTGCCAGCAGCCCACGGGGTTGGACGAACACTGAAGCTTTCTTT	CASSPRGWTNTEAFF	TRBV9	NA	NA	TRBJ1-1
TGTGCCACCAGGACAGGGGGCGCAGGATCTGGAAACACCATATATTTT	CATRTGGAGSGNTIYF	TRBV6-6	NA	TRBD1	TRBJ1-3
TGTGCCAGCAGTTTGGGGGGATCTCAGAATTCACCCCTCCACTTT	CASSLGGSQNSPLHF	TRBV6-5	NA	NA	TRBJ1-6
TGTGCCAGCAGCCTGGACAGTTATACGCAGTATTTT	CASSLDSYTQYF	TRBV5-4	NA	NA	TRBJ2-3
TGTGCCACCAGTGATTTCAGGACAGGGAGAAATGAGCAGTTCTTC	CATSDFRTGRNEQFF	TRBV24-1	NA	TRBD1	TRBJ2-1
TGTGCCAGCAGTATCGCCCGGGGTGGAGGCTACACCTTC	CASSIARGGGYTF	TRBV27	NA	NA	TRBJ1-2
TGTGCCAGCAGCTTAGACTTTAGCGGGAGGGCGACAGATACGCAGTATTTT	CASSLDFSGRATDTQYF	TRBV7-9	NA	TRBD2	TRBJ2-3
TGTGCCAGCAGTGGGGACTTCACTGAAGCTTTCTTT	CASSGDFTEAFF	TRBV2	few	NA	TRBJ1-1
TGTGCCAGCAGTGACGGGGATAACGGAGGGGTCCATGAGCAGTTCTTC	CASSDGDNGGVHEQFF	TRBV6-4	few	NA	TRBJ2-1
TGCAGCGTTGACTTGGCTCGAATCGCTAGCACAGATACGCAGTATTTT	CSVDLARIASTDTQYF	TRBV29-1	NA	NA	TRBJ2-3